This T cell receptor beta chain was found in a study of OX40 agonist ivuxolimab in advanced cancers. As for the study in general: Ivuxolimab, an antibody acting as an agonist of OX40 (CD134), was used to treat patients. The study gave patients intravenous ivuxolimab at 0.01 to 10 mg/kg every 2 weeks. General study findings and limits: Both blood CD4+ and CD8+ T cells showed clonal growth by week 6 at 0.1 to 3.0 mg/kg.

Data came from immunoSEQ multiplex PCR; TCRdb stores just in-frame clones and leaves some out. The table records 80,000 to 100,000 clones, around 94% of them present only once. Points on this clone: Its antigen is still unknown.

CDR1 is MNHEY and CDR2 is SVGAGI in the germline V gene. The CDR3 has 15 residues. The V end lost 0 bases, the J end lost 4 bases, and 12 bases lay between the germline ends. With baseline, cycle 4 day 1, and cycle 7 day 1 as timepoints, blood was sampled. The source was CD4+ or CD8+ T cells sorted from blood, collected in a trial of the OX40 agonist ivuxolimab. The sequence came from an adult with an advanced solid tumor such as melanoma, head and neck, liver or kidney cancer. V and J are TRBV6-5 and TRBJ2-5; TRBD1 might be the D (6 bases). The CDR3, as DNA: TGTGCCAGCAGTTACTCGTATCAGGGGCGAGAGACCCAGTACTTC. This codes for CASSYSYQGRETQYF.